This T cell receptor beta chain comes out of a study of CD8+CD57+ T cells in acquired aplastic anemia. Study details: DNA per sorted CD4+ or CD8+ sample ranged about 0.2 to 27.4 ug, averaging roughly 3.5 ug.

This clonotype was recorded at least ten times. CD8+CD57+ cell expansion had been shown by flow cytometry in patients chosen for sequencing. There were no patients without severe acquired aplastic anemia. Each patient gave a blood sample that was collected before any therapy had been received. Profiling that covered TCR beta VDJ and CDR3 relied on genomic DNA as its template. Via MiXCR, TCRdb re-called the reads, giving one row per CDR3 protein. Among 120,000 or so distinct CDR3 sequences listed, 40% were seen once. The germline CDR1 and CDR2 sequences are SGHNT and YYREEE (reference sequence). The CDR3 length is 13 residues. V lost 1 base to trimming and J lost 4 bases; unmatched junction nucleotides: 0.

Material for sequencing was sorted CD4+, CD8+, or CD8+CD57+ T cells (not recorded which) from PBMCs. This TCR was sampled from a human donor with aplastic anemia. The gene calls are TRBV5-4 and TRBJ2-3, with 7 bases identical to TRBD1. CDR3 region: CASSLTGADTQYF. In nucleotides, the CDR3 is TGTGCCAGCAGCTTGACAGGGGCAGATACGCAGTATTTT.